This TCR beta chain was captured by sequencing in a study of blood T cell repertoires in COVID-19. Germline CDR1 MNHEY, CDR2 SMNVEV (reference sequence). The J segment lost 9 bases and the V segment lost 5 bases, leaving 9 bases of the junction unmatched. The CDR3 sequence is 14 residues long. Clones were sequenced by immunoSEQ multiplex PCR, and TCRdb holds only the in-frame ones, with some missing. The data hold 310,000 or so clones, with about nine tenths observed a single time. Patients in Seattle were enrolled during active infection, then followed longitudinally. The specimen sequenced was peripheral blood. The chain has TRBV27 and TRBJ1-3; 8 bases are a match to TRBD1. This receptor was taken from a man aged 25 to 45 with COVID-19, enrolled during active disease. The CDR3 nucleotides are TGTGCCAGCAGTCCGAGGACAGGGCAGGGCACCATATATTTT. As protein: CASSPRTGQGTIYF.